One sample yielded the 11 T cell receptor beta chains listed below, sequenced in a study of T cells in Graves' hyperthyroidism and ophthalmopathy. RNA transcripts were the template for amplifying TCR beta CDR3 regions. Carried out on the TCR CDR3, a first-round RT-PCR used the HTBI primer set. TCRdb analysed the multiplex PCR reads with MiXCR anew, one entry per CDR3 protein. Of a few hundred thousand distinct CDR3 sequences in the sample, around 17% are singletons; the top ten hold roughly 55%. The sequenced sample consisted of blood. Source of these receptors: a woman aged 45-65 years with Graves' hyperthyroidism.

This clonotype was found a few times. This chain uses TRBV24-1 with TRBJ1-2; a possible D gene is TRBD1 (5 bases). Germline CDR1 KGHDR, CDR2 SFDVKD. The CDR3 contains 13 residues. Between the trimmed V and J ends, which lost 5 bases and 4 bases, there was a span of 10 bases. CDR3 sequence reads: CATSAGDAYGYTF. CDR3 coding DNA: TGTGCCACCAGTGCGGGGGATGCCTATGGCTACACCTTC.

This chain links TRBV4-2 with TRBJ1-2; D unclear. CDR3 length equals 15 residues. The germline V and J ends were trimmed by 0 bases and 8 bases, with 16 bases remaining between them. Germline V CDR1 and CDR2: LGHNA, YNFKEQ. CDR3 in DNA: TGTGCCAGCAGCCAAGATCTAGGAACCCTTATAGGCTACACCTTC. The encoded protein is CASSQDLGTLIGYTF.

There are a few counts of this clonotype. The chain employs TRBV5-1 and TRBJ2-2, with 12 bases matching TRBD1. Trimming removed 3 bases from V and 7 bases from J; junction bases left unmatched: 4. CDR3 length: 15 amino acids. The germline V gene has CDR1 SGHRS and CDR2 YFSETQ. CDR3 residues: CASSSGQGAGGELFF. CDR3 sequence (DNA): TGCGCCAGCAGCTCGGGACAGGGGGCCGGCGGGGAGCTGTTTTTT.

This clonotype was seen only a few times. The CDR3 sequence: CASSERRFRGGIYGYTF. CDR3 sequence (DNA): TGTGCCAGCAGTGAAAGGAGGTTCAGGGGGGGTATCTATGGCTACACCTTC. The chain employs TRBV6-1 and TRBJ1-2; 7 bases fit TRBD1. V gave up 2 bases and J gave up 4 bases; unmatched junction bases: 13. Germline values: CDR1 MNHNS, CDR2 SASEGT. This CDR3 has 17 amino acids.

The genes are TRBV9 and TRBJ1-3; no definite D call. The CDR3 extends over 15 amino acids. The ends were cut back, 0 bases at V and 0 bases at J, with 7 bases in the middle. CDR1 and CDR2 (germline): SGDLS, YYNGEE. The CDR3: CASSVEGSSGNTIYF. Written as DNA, the CDR3 is TGTGCCAGCAGCGTAGAGGGCAGCTCTGGAAACACCATATATTTT.

This clonotype was counted at least ten times. The chain uses TRBV4-2 and TRBJ2-1, with D unresolved. CDR3 size: 15 residues. V lost 0 bases, J lost 2 bases, and 8 bases lay in between. Germline CDR1 is LGHNA and CDR2 is YNFKEQ. The CDR3 DNA sequence: TGTGCCAGCAGCCAAGATGCCCTAGCCTACAATGAGCAGTTCTTC. This gives the protein CASSQDALAYNEQFF.

For this clonotype: A much larger clone lies one base from this, so it may be a read error. This chain uses TRBV9 with TRBJ2-5, with 7 bases lining up with TRBD2. The CDR3 sequence is 14 residues long. Germline CDR1 and CDR2: SGDLS and YYNGEE. With 3 bases clipped from V and 9 bases from J, the junction kept 11 bases outside the gene matches. This chain's CDR3 is CASSETSWVEAQYF. The CDR3 nucleotides are TGTGCCAGCAGCGAGACTAGCTGGGTCGAGGCCCAGTACTTC.

The chain carries TRBV5-1 and TRBJ2-1, with D tentatively TRBD1 or TRBD2 (5 bases each). The CDR3 runs 18 residues. Germline values: CDR1 SGHRS, CDR2 YFSETQ. V was trimmed by 0 bases and J by 2 bases, leaving 18 bases between them. The CDR3 region is CASSLDEKTEGPYNEQFF. The CDR3 region has the DNA TGCGCCAGCAGCTTGGACGAAAAGACAGAGGGCCCCTACAATGAGCAGTTCTTC.

This clonotype came up many times. As DNA, the CDR3 is TGCGCCAGCAGCTTCGGGACAGACAATCAGCCCCAGCATTTT. This translates into CASSFGTDNQPQHF. This chain connects TRBV5-1 to TRBJ1-5, with TRBD1 matching over 7 bases. The germline V gene has CDR1 SGHRS and CDR2 YFSETQ. Trimming took 2 bases from V and 3 from J; bases not matched to a gene: 2. There are 14 residues in the CDR3.

This clonotype came up many times. The rearrangement uses TRBV2 and TRBJ1-6, with 7 bases aligning to TRBD1. The CDR3 length is 13 residues. The V gene's germline CDR1 is SNHLY and CDR2 FYNNEI. J gave up 12 bases and V 6 bases, and 8 bases lay outside the gene matches. The CDR3 region is CASSAGGVKPLHF. The CDR3 bases are TGTGCCAGCAGCGCAGGGGGGGTCAAACCCCTCCACTTT.

This clonotype was recorded at least ten times. The CDR3 loop is CASSSRGGRAFNEQFF. CDR3 nucleotide sequence: TGTGCCAGCAGCTCCAGGGGTGGGAGGGCCTTCAATGAGCAGTTCTTC. The V call is TRBV7-3, the J call TRBJ2-1; TRBD2 might be the D (7 bases). V was shortened by 4 bases and J by 6 bases, with 19 bases between the two germline ends. Germline-derived CDR1 and CDR2 are SGHTA and FQGTGA. The CDR3 is made up of 16 amino acids.